This T cell receptor beta chain was documented in a study of blood T cell repertoires in COVID-19. In the case of this clone: The junction differs from germline at one of its ends, possibly a read error.

The CDR3 totals 12 residues. Looked up from germline, CDR1 is KGHDR and CDR2 is SFDVKD. Only in-frame clones appear in the TCRdb table, and some are missing; sequencing was by immunoSEQ multiplex PCR. The data contain some 300,000 clones, 88% of them singletons. Participants came from fewer than 25 US areas, aged about 18 to 100 years. Recovered status applied to Cohort 3 donors who had two consecutive negative PCRs. It also applied to those with clearance or with symptom resolution. This TCR came from a woman younger than 45 who had recovered from COVID-19. The sample taken for sequencing was PBMCs or T cells enriched from blood (not recorded which). The chain joins TRBV24-1 to TRBJ2-5, with D tentatively TRBD1 (5 bases). In DNA form, the CDR3 reads TGTGCCACCAGTGATATAACAGGAGTCACGAACTTC. Its translation is CATSDITGVTNF.